This TCR beta chain came from a study of Tregs in tolerant kidney transplant recipients. With respect to this clone: Its antigen is undetermined.

Data came from immunoSEQ multiplex PCR; TCRdb stores just in-frame clones and leaves some out. Altogether around 85,000 clones are present, around 90% being singletons, with the ten largest covering 0.3% to 0.4%. The CDR3 has 16 residues. J lost 0 bases, V lost 1 base, and 6 bases had no gene match. In germline, CDR1 is MGHDK, CDR2 SYGVNS. Study-wide results and caveats: Activated donor B cell expansion appeared to reveal the most relevant donor-specific TCRbeta repertoire. Nucleotide sequences could not be compared across some patients' samples due to primer changes. Few patients were studied, so findings need validation in larger groups.

The sample here was Tregs from blood, taken before the transplant. The V call is TRBV25-1, the J call TRBJ2-7, with 7 bases aligning to TRBD2. The TCR sequence derives from a human donor who received a combined kidney and bone marrow transplant. The CDR3 loop is CASSEWGERGSYEQYF. The CDR3 DNA is TGTGCCAGCAGTGAATGGGGGGAGCGGGGCTCCTACGAGCAGTACTTC.